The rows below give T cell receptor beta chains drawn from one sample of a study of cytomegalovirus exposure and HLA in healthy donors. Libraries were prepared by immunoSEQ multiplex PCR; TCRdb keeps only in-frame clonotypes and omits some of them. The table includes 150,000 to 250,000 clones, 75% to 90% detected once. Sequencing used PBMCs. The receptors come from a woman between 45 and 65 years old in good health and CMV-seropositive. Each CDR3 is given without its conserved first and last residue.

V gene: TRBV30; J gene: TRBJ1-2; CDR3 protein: AWSAQEQGGGYT
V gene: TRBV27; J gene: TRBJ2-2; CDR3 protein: ASSPRGGLGGELF
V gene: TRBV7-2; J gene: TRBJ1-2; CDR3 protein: ASSLALRGQGYT
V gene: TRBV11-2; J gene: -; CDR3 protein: ASSVGQPLSYEQY
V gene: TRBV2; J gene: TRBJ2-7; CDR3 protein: ASSEQGPSYEQY
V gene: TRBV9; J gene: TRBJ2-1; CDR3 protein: ASSVAGAGGRNEQF
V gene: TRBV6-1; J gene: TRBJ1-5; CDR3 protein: ASSPLDRGNQPQH
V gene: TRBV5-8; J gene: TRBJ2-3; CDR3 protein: ASSLAWRDREEDTQY
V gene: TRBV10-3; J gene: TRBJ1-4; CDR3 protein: ATPAGEKINEKLF
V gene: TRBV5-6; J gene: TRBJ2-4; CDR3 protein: ASSIHGVQKNIQY
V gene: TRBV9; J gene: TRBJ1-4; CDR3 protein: ASSVETVPEKLF